The 25 T cell receptor beta chains presented below share a single source sample, sequenced in a study of radiotherapy plus CTLA-4 blockade in lung cancer (dated by TCRdb to the late 2010s). The library was prepared using the immunoSEQ multiplex PCR assay. As stored in TCRdb, this immuneACCESS dataset retains in-frame rearrangements with V and J assigned. A fraction of the clones does not appear; measured against another copy, unresolved V genes explain less than half of the discrepancy, and the remainder lacks a known reason. This sample comprises 45,000 to 55,000 clones, around 76% of them detected only once. The top ten constitute 11% of the sample. The starting material was peripheral blood, obtained from a patient treated with radiotherapy plus ipilimumab. Receptor source: a human donor with non-small cell lung cancer who had stable disease on radiotherapy plus ipilimumab.

The V and J genes are TRBV5-1 and TRBJ2-2; 10 nucleotides align to TRBD1. Looked up from germline, CDR1 is SGHRS and CDR2 is YFSETQ. Trimming took 5 bases from V and 5 from J; bases not matched to a gene: 6. This CDR3 is built from 15 residues. Written as DNA, the CDR3 is TGCGCCAGCAGGGCCGGGACAGGGGATACCGGGGAGCTGTTTTTT. Amino acid sequence: CASRAGTGDTGELFF.

The DNA of the CDR3 is TGTGCCAGCAGTTTCTCCGGGGGCATAGCTTTCTTT. Protein: CASSFSGGIAFF. The J gene is TRBJ1-1, the V gene TRBV6-5; D perhaps matches TRBD1 (6 bases). V was clipped by 4 bases and J by 10 bases, with 13 bases between them. The CDR3 contains 12 residues. Germline V lookup: CDR1 MNHEY, CDR2 SVGAGI.

The chain couples TRBV7-7 to TRBJ1-3; D not certain. CDR3 length: 16 amino acids. Trimming removed 5 bases from V and 4 bases from J, with 18 bases in between. Germline V gene sequence: CDR1 SSHAT, CDR2 FNYEAQ (reference sequence). In nucleotides, the CDR3 is TGTGCCAGCAGCCAAGGACCGGCCGTAGCAGGAAACACCATATATTTT. Translation gives CASSQGPAVAGNTIYF.

The chain recombines TRBV5-1 with TRBJ1-6; no clear D gene. The ends were cut back, 0 bases at V and 7 bases at J, with 11 bases in the middle. CDR1 SGHRS and CDR2 YFSETQ come from the germline V gene. CDR3 size: 15 residues. The CDR3 spells CASSLGSVVNSPLHF. The CDR3 coding sequence is TGCGCCAGCAGCTTGGGTAGCGTTGTGAATTCACCCCTCCACTTT.

The rearrangement links TRBV6-6 to TRBJ1-2; D call uncertain. The CDR3 is made up of 13 amino acids. Trimming stripped 0 bases from V and 7 bases from J, with 9 bases between. Looked up from germline, CDR1 is MNHNY and CDR2 is SVGAGI (reference sequence). The CDR3 DNA sequence: TGTGCCAGCAGTTACTCGAGCAGTCTTGGCTACACCTTC. It codes for CASSYSSSLGYTF.

V and J are TRBV10-1 and TRBJ2-1, with D possibly TRBD2 on 6 matching bases. Germline V lookup: CDR1 WNHNN, CDR2 SYGVQD (reference sequence). V was pared by 3 bases and J by 5 bases, with 14 bases between. The CDR3 is 15 residues long. This CDR3 is CASSDRRGGDNEQFF. DNA of the CDR3: TGCGCCAGCAGTGATCGGAGGGGAGGTGACAATGAGCAGTTCTTC.

There are a few counts of this clone. The gene calls are TRBV4-1 and TRBJ1-3, with TRBD1 matching over 9 bases. The germline V gene encodes CDR1 MGHRA and CDR2 YSYEKL. This CDR3 has 16 amino acids. After removal of 3 bases from V and 8 bases from J, the junction contained 11 bases not matched to a gene. The CDR3 coding sequence is TGCGCCAGCAGCCACCTACCGGGACAGGGAGAGGACACCATATATTTT. Its protein product is CASSHLPGQGEDTIYF.

This chain uses TRBV28 with TRBJ1-2; TRBD1 matches 7 bases. The CDR3 is 15 residues long. Trimming cost V 5 bases and J 3 bases; bases outside gene matches: 9. Germline V gene lookup returns CDR1 MDHEN and CDR2 SYDVKM. The CDR3 region is CASSPPPTGHYGYTF. Here the CDR3 DNA reads TGTGCCAGCAGTCCCCCTCCGACAGGGCACTATGGCTACACCTTC.

The chain employs TRBV5-6 and TRBJ1-2, with D possibly being TRBD1 (6 bases). V lost 4 bases, J lost 8 bases, and 18 bases lay in between. Germline-derived CDR1 and CDR2 are SGHDT and YYEEEE. The CDR3 sequence is 14 residues long. CDR3 residues: CASSPTTGTRGYTF. CDR3 nucleotide sequence: TGTGCCAGCAGCCCTACAACCGGGACAAGGGGCTACACCTTC. Full variable domain (missing parts from reference TRBV5-6 and TRBJ1-2): DAGVTQSPTHLIKTRGQQVTLRCSPKSGHDTVSWYQQALGQGPQFIFQYYEEEERQRGNFPDRFSGHQFPNYSSELNVNALLLGDSALYLCASSPTTGTRGYTFGSGTRLTVV.

This clone has just a few counts. The rearrangement uses TRBV5-1 and TRBJ2-5; maybe TRBD2 (5 bases). The CDR3 spans 14 residues. Germline assignment: CDR1 SGHRS and CDR2 YFSETQ. The ends were cut back, 2 bases at V and 1 base at J, with 9 bases in the middle. CDR3 sequence (DNA): TGCGCCAGCAGCTTAGAGGACTTCCAAGAGACCCAGTACTTC. Translating it yields CASSLEDFQETQYF.

The chain links TRBV13 to TRBJ1-2; a weak D match, TRBD1 (5 bases). Trimming pared 4 bases from V and 4 bases from J, leaving 19 bases between. CDR1 is PRHDT and CDR2 is FYEKMQ in the germline V gene (reference sequence). The CDR3 sequence is 16 residues long. CDR3 in amino acids: CASSSGTGTHFYGYTF. DNA for the CDR3: TGTGCCAGCAGCTCGGGGACCGGGACGCACTTCTATGGCTACACCTTC.

This rearrangement joins TRBV2 to TRBJ1-2; TRBD1 aligns across 7 bases. Germline V gives CDR1 SNHLY, CDR2 FYNNEI. The CDR3 has 13 residues. Trimming took 5 bases from V and 6 from J; bases not matched to a gene: 6. CDR3 bases: TGTGCCAGCAGTCTTACAGGGGATAATGGCTACACCTTC. This sequence encodes CASSLTGDNGYTF. The complete variable domain, with remaining parts taken from reference TRBV2 and TRBJ1-2, reads EPEVTQTPSHQVTQMGQEVILRCVPISNHLYFYWYRQILGQKVEFLVSFYNNEISEKSEIFDDQFSVERPDGSNFTLKIRSTKLEDSAMYFCASSLTGDNGYTFGSGTRLTVV.

The chain recombines TRBV2 with TRBJ2-1; D is possibly TRBD1 or TRBD2 (6 bases each). The CDR3 runs 13 residues. Per the germline V gene, CDR1 is SNHLY and CDR2 is FYNNEI. The V end was cut by 10 bases, the J end by 8 bases, with 18 bases between. CDR3: CATEVGGIDEQFF. CDR3 sequence (DNA): TGTGCCACCGAAGTGGGGGGCATCGATGAGCAGTTCTTC.

This clone was detected once. This sequence joins TRBV5-1 and TRBJ2-1; the D gene is possibly TRBD1 (6 bases). Germline V gene sequence: CDR1 SGHRS, CDR2 YFSETQ. The V gene lost 5 bases and the J gene lost 4 bases, with 7 bases spanning the gap. The CDR3 consists of 12 residues. This CDR3 reads CASRGAYNEQFF. The CDR3 coding sequence is TGCGCCAGCAGGGGGGCATACAATGAGCAGTTCTTC.

The chain employs TRBV6-5 and TRBJ2-7; TRBD1 matches 10 bases. The germline CDR1 and CDR2 sequences are MNHEY and SVGAGI. Trimming cost V 3 bases and J 5 bases; bases outside gene matches: 7. There are 15 residues in the CDR3. As DNA, the CDR3 is TGTGCCAGCAGTTATAGCCGGGACAGGGGCCACGAGCAGTACGTC. Its protein is CASSYSRDRGHEQYV.

A few counts support this clone. Distinct nucleotide sequences in the sample also encode this CDR3. This chain connects TRBV10-3 to TRBJ1-4; tentative D call: TRBD1 (5 bases). The CDR3 contains 14 residues. CDR1 and CDR2 from the germline V gene are ENHRY and SYGVKD. V was trimmed by 2 bases and J by 4 bases, leaving 8 bases between them. The CDR3: CAISEGGVNEKLFF. CDR3 nucleotide sequence: TGTGCCATCAGTGAGGGGGGGGTTAATGAAAAACTGTTTTTT.

The chain links TRBV7-9 to TRBJ1-2; maybe TRBD1 (6 bases). This CDR3 has 13 residues. The ends were cut back, 8 bases at V and 6 bases at J, with 16 bases in the middle. Looked up from germline, CDR1 is SEHNR and CDR2 is FQNEAQ (reference sequence). CDR3 sequence (DNA): TGTGCCAGCCGGTCGGACAGTAAAGATGGCTACACCTTC. This encodes CASRSDSKDGYTF.

The CDR3 nucleotides are TGTGCCAGCAGGGGGACAGGGATGTTCGCTGAAGCTTTCTTT. Its protein product is CASRGTGMFAEAFF. This rearrangement joins TRBV28 to TRBJ1-1; 9 positions match TRBD1. From germline, CDR1 is MDHEN and CDR2 SYDVKM. V lost 6 bases, J lost 6 bases, and 8 bases stayed unmatched. The CDR3 contains 14 residues. Full variable domain (outside the CDR3, taken from reference TRBV28 and TRBJ1-1): DVKVTQSSRYLVKRTGEKVFLECVQDMDHENMFWYRQDPGLGLRLIYFSYDVKMKEKGDIPEGYSVSREKKERFSLILESASTNQTSMYLCASRGTGMFAEAFFGQGTRLTVV.

The chain links TRBV10-1 to TRBJ1-2; D remains unclear. Trimming cost V 0 bases and J 8 bases, with 10 bases left between them. Looked up from germline, CDR1 is WNHNN and CDR2 is SYGVQD (reference sequence). CDR3 length: 13 residues. CDR3 region: CASSESAGLGYTF. The DNA for the CDR3 is TGCGCCAGCAGTGAGTCCGCGGGTCTCGGCTACACCTTC.

This chain uses TRBV10-3 with TRBJ1-3, with unresolved D. The germline V gene has CDR1 ENHRY and CDR2 SYGVKD. This CDR3 region has 13 residues. V lost 3 bases, J lost 1 base, and 4 bases lay in between. CDR3 protein: CAISDESGNTIYF. CDR3 coding DNA: TGTGCCATCAGTGACGAATCTGGAAACACCATATATTTT.

This clone was detected only once. The chain employs TRBV6-5 and TRBJ1-1; the D is unclear. Trimming pared 6 bases from V and 5 bases from J, leaving 16 bases between. The germline V gene has CDR1 MNHEY and CDR2 SVGAGI. The CDR3 totals 14 residues. The CDR3 sequence is CASRWQSASTEAFF. CDR3 sequence (DNA): TGTGCCAGCAGATGGCAGTCCGCGAGTACTGAAGCTTTCTTT.

The chain carries TRBV5-1 and TRBJ1-1; possible D gene TRBD1, 5 bases. V lost 0 bases to trimming and J lost 1 base, with 10 bases between them. Germline V lookup: CDR1 SGHRS, CDR2 YFSETQ. There are 15 residues in the CDR3. CDR3 sequence (DNA): TGCGCCAGCAGCTTGGCTTATGGACAGAACACTGAAGCTTTCTTT. Protein: CASSLAYGQNTEAFF.

The V gene is TRBV7-2, the J gene TRBJ2-7, with D perhaps TRBD1 (7 bases). The CDR3 loop spans 15 amino acids. CDR1 and CDR2 (germline): SGHTA, FQGNSA. Trimming took 3 bases from V and 3 from J, leaving 15 bases between them. The CDR3 sequence is CASSFGRGEVYEQYF. The CDR3 nucleotides read TGTGCCAGCAGCTTCGGCAGGGGGGAGGTCTACGAGCAGTACTTC.

The table lists this clone with a few counts. The chain is built from TRBV7-2 and TRBJ1-1; D gene unclear. The CDR3 length is 13 residues. Trimming cost V 6 bases and J 1 base, with 9 bases left between them. The germline V gene has CDR1 SGHTA and CDR2 FQGNSA. CDR3 bases: TGTGCCAGCAGACAGACAAGGAACACTGAAGCTTTCTTT. Translating gives CASRQTRNTEAFF. Full variable domain (remainder filled in from reference TRBV7-2 and TRBJ1-1): GAGVSQSPSNKVTEKGKDVELRCDPISGHTALYWYRQSLGQGLEFLIYFQGNSAPDKSGLPSDRFSAERTGGSVSTLTIQRTQQEDSAVYLCASRQTRNTEAFFGQGTRLTVV.

The gene calls are TRBV21-1 and TRBJ1-2; the D segment call TRBD1 is taken from the table without a DNA check. TRBV21-1 is assigned pseudogene status. CDR3 size: 15 residues. CDR3 nucleotides: TGTGCCAGCAGCACTCCGGGACAGGGGAACTATGGCTACACCTTC. Amino acid sequence: CASSTPGQGNYGYTF.